Following are 5 T cell receptor beta chains from one sample sequenced in a study of T-cell reconstitution after alpha-beta-depleted transplantation in children. The TCRbeta library was prepared with unique molecular identifiers. TCRdb re-called the PCR reads with MiXCR, one entry per CDR3 protein. The data show just under 250,000 distinct CDR3 sequences, about a quarter seen once. The sample was PBMCs, taken before TCRalphabeta/CD19-depleted stem cell transplant. These TCRs come from a girl between 2 and 10 years old with Fanconi anemia, due to receive a stem cell transplant.

This clonotype was found many times. J is TRBJ2-7 and V is TRBV20-1; 11 bases match TRBD2. The trim removed 4 bases at V and 5 bases at J, leaving 4 bases unmatched. CDR1 is DFQATT and CDR2 is SNEGSKA in the germline V gene (reference sequence). The CDR3 runs 13 residues. The CDR3 protein is CSATSGRKNEQYF. In nucleotides, the CDR3 is TGCAGTGCTACTAGCGGGAGGAAAAACGAGCAGTACTTC.

The chain carries TRBV12-3 or TRBV12-4 and TRBJ2-5, with D hard to call. This CDR3 has 14 residues. The ends were cut back, 5 bases at V and 5 bases at J, with 15 bases in the middle. The DNA for the CDR3 is TGTGCCAGCAGTCACACCACCAAAGGGGAGACCCAGTACTTC. Protein: CASSHTTKGETQYF.

The rearrangement joins TRBV12-5 to TRBJ2-2, with 11 bases aligning to TRBD2. V shed 6 bases, J shed 2 bases, and the junction held 8 bases outside the gene matches. The CDR3 runs to 17 residues. Per the germline V gene, CDR1 is LGHNT and CDR2 is FRNRAP. The CDR3 bases are TGTGCTAGTGGACTCGGGACTAGCGGAGGCAACACCGGGGAGCTGTTTTTT. Amino acid sequence: CASGLGTSGGNTGELFF.

This clonotype was seen at least ten times. The chain combines TRBV29-1 with TRBJ2-7, with TRBD1 matching over 9 bases. CDR3 length: 16 amino acids. V was clipped by 2 bases and J by 4 bases; unmatched bases: 12. Germline CDR1 is SQVTM and CDR2 is ANQGSEA. Written as DNA, the CDR3 is TGCAGCGTTGAACCAACCGGGACAGGGACCTTATACGAGCAGTACTTC. It translates to CSVEPTGTGTLYEQYF.

This rearrangement joins TRBV11-2 to TRBJ2-7, with 11 bases that match TRBD2. The CDR3 runs to 17 residues. The germline CDR1 and CDR2 sequences are SGHAT and FQNNGV. Trimming removed 4 bases from V and 1 base from J; junction bases left unmatched: 9. CDR3 DNA sequence: TGTGCCAGCAGCTCATCTAGCGGGAGGATACCTTCCTACGAGCAGTACTTC. Encoded protein: CASSSSSGRIPSYEQYF.